The T cell receptor beta chain under discussion was sequenced for a study of identifying expanded T cells in peripheral blood. Findings and limits, study-wide: Variance in clone template counts between approximately 2-week samples significantly increased with total template count across all healthy donors. Over two and four weeks, about 16 and 19 clones changed, versus around 1.3 between replicates.

Germline V gene sequence: CDR1 GTSNPN, CDR2 SVGIG (reference sequence). V trimming: 7 bases; J trimming: 10 bases; junction bases outside the gene matches: 13. The CDR3 consists of 13 residues. The table came from immunoSEQ multiplex PCR; TCRdb's copy has only in-frame clones and leaves some out. Among tens of thousands of clones listed, 85% were seen once. Concerning this clone itself: The target antigen is unknown.

Collection occurred without any documented infections or immune events in donors. The specimen was blood. This chain links TRBV30 with TRBJ2-1; TRBD1 matches 7 bases. The sequence was collected from a person aged 18 to 75 in good health. In DNA form, the CDR3 reads TGTGCCTCAAAGCCACAGGGGTGGATCGAGCAGTTCTTC. Translated, it gives CASKPQGWIEQFF.